This is a list of T cell receptor beta chains from one sample in a study of Tregs in tolerant kidney transplant recipients. Clones were read by immunoSEQ multiplex PCR, and TCRdb kept only the in-frame ones, dropping some. The data contain about 64,000 clones, more than 70% of them singletons. The sample consisted of CD4+ T cells from blood (PBMCs), taken 6 months after the transplant. These TCRs come from a human patient who received a combined kidney and bone marrow transplant. The graft donor may have given rise to some T cells. Both conserved end residues are part of each CDR3.

V gene	J gene	CDR3 length	CDR3 protein
TRBV11-2	TRBJ1-6	15	CASSLEGQDNSPLHF
TRBV11-2	TRBJ2-3	14	CASSLVGGTDTQYF
TRBV4-3	TRBJ1-4	17	CASSQGVSTGGEEKLFF
TRBV5-5	TRBJ1-3	12	CASSLRGDTIYF
TRBV18	TRBJ2-3	13	CASSPPGVDTQYF
TRBV6-1	TRBJ2-7	13	CASILGDSLFQYF
TRBV19	TRBJ1-4	15	CASSGPGQGDEKLFF
TRBV7-6	TRBJ2-5	17	CASRPGLAGGPGETQYF
TRBV28	TRBJ2-5	14	CASSSGQIQETQYF
TRBV29-1	TRBJ2-6	14	CSVEQISGANVLTF
TRBV7-2	TRBJ1-6	16	CASSSRQGSYNSPLHF
TRBV6-5	TRBJ2-7	15	CASSYSTGLSYEQYF
TRBV7-9	TRBJ2-1	14	CASSYRLAGNEQFF
TRBV2	TRBJ1-5	13	CASGTFPNQPQHF
TRBV28	TRBJ2-3	16	CASSSSSGVSTDTQYF
TRBV7-8	TRBJ1-5	18	CASSPFRRDRVSNQPQHF
TRBV27	TRBJ1-2	15	CASSLSPTASHGYTF
TRBV27	TRBJ2-1	14	CASTRQGTYNEQFF
TRBV5-5	TRBJ1-2	15	CASRPGPDRNYGYTF
TRBV2	TRBJ1-4	15	CASMRGGTANEKLFF
TRBV9	TRBJ2-3	15	CASSVLARTTDTQYF
TRBV7-9	TRBJ1-6	15	CASSPGGSYNSPLHF
TRBV7-2	TRBJ2-1	15	CASKIASSSYNEQFF
TRBV18	TRBJ2-1	16	CASSQPGQGLTSEQFF
TRBV10-3	TRBJ2-7	14	CAIRTDRVTYEQYF
TRBV5-1	TRBJ2-3	15	CASSLGVAGTDTQYF
TRBV29-1	TRBJ1-2	12	CSVEARGYGYTF
TRBV4-2	TRBJ1-5	15	CASSQVGGGNQPQHF
TRBV6-1	TRBJ2-3	15	CASSSQGFGSDTQYF
TRBV2	TRBJ1-2	15	CASSYTGQGLAGYTF
TRBV5-6	TRBJ2-3	16	CASSQGLAGGTDTQYF
TRBV5-4	TRBJ2-3	15	CASSWKREGTDTQYF
TRBV11-2	TRBJ1-5	16	CASSQILVKAPGPQHF
TRBV6-1	TRBJ1-3	15	CASSTGGGGGNTIYF
TRBV4-3	TRBJ1-1	15	CASSQGMTGVTEAFF
TRBV7-9	TRBJ2-1	16	CASSLVREGPYNEQFF
TRBV18	TRBJ1-1	14	CASSPTYSNSEAFF
TRBV28	TRBJ1-5	12	CASSLQGQPQHF
TRBV6-1	TRBJ2-1	15	CASRGERGSVNEQFF
TRBV6-5	TRBJ1-1	12	CASRRQGTEAFF
TRBV11-3	TRBJ2-3	17	CASSYPTWWYGGDTQYF
TRBV9	TRBJ2-7	13	CASSAGTSGEQYF
TRBV28	TRBJ1-5	13	CASRGSNNQPQHF
TRBV13	TRBJ2-3	18	CASSSLQNREGGTDTQYF
TRBV5-1	TRBJ1-1	15	CASSLAGGGEAEAFF
TRBV5-6	TRBJ2-7	14	CASSFAGVRLEQYF
TRBV6-5	-	15	CASSPVGTGYYEQYF
TRBV6-4	TRBJ1-1	13	CASSDFWQIEAFF
TRBV5-6	TRBJ2-7	16	CASSLAVRRESHEQYF
TRBV7-3	TRBJ2-2	14	CASSSGTGIGELFF
TRBV7-2	TRBJ1-6	19	CASSPQGSPASSYNSPLHF
TRBV27	TRBJ2-7	13	CASSPHRVTKQYF
TRBV9	TRBJ2-7	15	CASSVGAGTGGEQYF
TRBV14	TRBJ1-2	15	CASSQAAGGHDSYTF
TRBV7-2	TRBJ1-2	15	CASSWIGTGGYGYTF